The entry below describes one T cell receptor beta chain. This entry belongs to a study of blood T cell repertoires in COVID-19. Overall study context: The United States, Italy and Spain provided the acute and convalescent COVID-19 samples.

In the authors' workflow: Reference gene primer amplification yielded estimated nucleated cell counts. Produced via immunoSEQ multiplex PCR; TCRdb's table is partial and in-frame only. The D gene and trimming were derived from the DNA, and the V and J assignments and clone size from that table. The sample carries around 53,000 clones, 90% recorded once. Germline CDR1 and CDR2: SNHLY and FYNNEI. The CDR3 runs to 16 residues. Trimming pared 10 bases from V and 0 bases from J, leaving 22 bases between. What was sequenced was peripheral blood. The TCR was taken from a human donor in a cohort sampled during active COVID-19. The V and J genes are TRBV2 and TRBJ2-7, with D maybe TRBD2 (7 bases). The CDR3 protein is CATTPLGGGGSYEQYF. CDR3 DNA: TGTGCCACCACTCCGCTCGGGGGCGGGGGCTCCTACGAGCAGTACTTC.